This is a list of T cell receptor beta chains from one sample in a study of CD8 T cells in ankylosing spondylitis. TCRdb re-analysed the 5' RACE reads in MiXCR, keeping a single row per CDR3 protein. The sample records some 800,000 distinct CDR3 sequences, around 11% being singletons. The sample consisted of blood, either unsorted or a sorted T cell fraction (not recorded which). These receptors were collected from a male donor with ankylosing spondylitis. Both conserved end residues are trimmed from each CDR3. The order of the fields is V gene, D gene, CDR3 length, J gene, CDR3 protein. The D gene is left open where the match is weak.

V gene: TRBV4-3; D gene: TRBD1; CDR3 length: 14; J gene: TRBJ2-1; CDR3 protein: ASSQERTGSYNEQF
V gene: TRBV21-1; D gene: NA; CDR3 length: 12; J gene: TRBJ2-2; CDR3 protein: AISTRVLTWELF
V gene: TRBV29-1; D gene: NA; CDR3 length: 13; J gene: TRBJ1-1; CDR3 protein: SVEGGGPTQGEAF
V gene: TRBV19; D gene: TRBD1; CDR3 length: 11; J gene: TRBJ2-7; CDR3 protein: ATRNYRGGEQY
V gene: TRBV6-1; D gene: NA; CDR3 length: 8; J gene: TRBJ1-2; CDR3 protein: ASGRDGYT
V gene: TRBV5-1; D gene: NA; CDR3 length: 12; J gene: TRBJ1-1; CDR3 protein: ASSFVQGNTEAF
V gene: TRBV5-6; D gene: NA; CDR3 length: 13; J gene: TRBJ2-7; CDR3 protein: ASSLNGFSSYEQY
V gene: TRBV18; D gene: NA; CDR3 length: 14; J gene: TRBJ2-2; CDR3 protein: ASSPKGQGLVGELF
V gene: TRBV12-3/TRBV12-4; D gene: TRBD2; CDR3 length: 11; J gene: TRBJ2-1; CDR3 protein: ASTSGRGNEQF
V gene: TRBV20-1; D gene: TRBD2; CDR3 length: 12; J gene: TRBJ2-1; CDR3 protein: SARRASGSNEQF
V gene: TRBV20-1; D gene: NA; CDR3 length: 11; J gene: TRBJ1-1; CDR3 protein: SARLPQGTEAF
V gene: TRBV6-5; D gene: NA; CDR3 length: 15; J gene: TRBJ2-5; CDR3 protein: ASSYAGSLTGSETQY
V gene: TRBV2; D gene: NA; CDR3 length: 14; J gene: TRBJ2-4; CDR3 protein: ASSAPGSRGKNIQY
V gene: TRBV20-1; D gene: NA; CDR3 length: 12; J gene: TRBJ2-3; CDR3 protein: SASPGAFTDTQY
V gene: TRBV24-1; D gene: TRBD1; CDR3 length: 14; J gene: TRBJ2-1; CDR3 protein: ATSDQRTGEGNEQF
V gene: TRBV10-3; D gene: NA; CDR3 length: 13; J gene: TRBJ1-5; CDR3 protein: AIRRDGYSNQPQH
V gene: TRBV4-2; D gene: NA; CDR3 length: 11; J gene: TRBJ1-3; CDR3 protein: ASSQLSGNTIY
V gene: TRBV5-6; D gene: NA; CDR3 length: 10; J gene: TRBJ2-6; CDR3 protein: ASSFGANVLT
V gene: TRBV4-3; D gene: NA; CDR3 length: 12; J gene: TRBJ1-2; CDR3 protein: ASSQEGGIYGYT
V gene: TRBV11-2; D gene: NA; CDR3 length: 13; J gene: TRBJ2-1; CDR3 protein: ASSLIAIPENEQF
V gene: TRBV7-2; D gene: TRBD2; CDR3 length: 13; J gene: TRBJ2-1; CDR3 protein: ASSLASGRFNEQF
V gene: TRBV28; D gene: NA; CDR3 length: 12; J gene: TRBJ2-7; CDR3 protein: ASSLPYRTYEQY
V gene: TRBV6-5; D gene: NA; CDR3 length: 13; J gene: TRBJ2-3; CDR3 protein: ASSFRFGGTNTQY
V gene: TRBV7-2; D gene: TRBD1; CDR3 length: 13; J gene: TRBJ2-7; CDR3 protein: ASSARPGQGGEQY
V gene: TRBV6-5; D gene: NA; CDR3 length: 16; J gene: TRBJ1-1; CDR3 protein: ASSYSGSRRPGVTEAF
V gene: TRBV18; D gene: TRBD1; CDR3 length: 12; J gene: TRBJ2-3; CDR3 protein: ASSQTGEQDTQY
V gene: TRBV20-1; D gene: TRBD2; CDR3 length: 11; J gene: TRBJ2-1; CDR3 protein: SAIRGAYNEQF
V gene: TRBV20-1; D gene: NA; CDR3 length: 14; J gene: TRBJ2-1; CDR3 protein: SARDSGGGPFNEQF
V gene: TRBV5-6; D gene: NA; CDR3 length: 12; J gene: TRBJ2-2; CDR3 protein: ASSLTDHTGELF
V gene: TRBV20-1; D gene: TRBD1; CDR3 length: 14; J gene: TRBJ1-5; CDR3 protein: SARTAGAGGEQPQH
V gene: TRBV4-3; D gene: NA; CDR3 length: 11; J gene: TRBJ2-5; CDR3 protein: ASSHGREETQY
V gene: TRBV7-2; D gene: TRBD1; CDR3 length: 12; J gene: TRBJ1-5; CDR3 protein: ASRAGTSGGTQH
V gene: TRBV7-9; D gene: NA; CDR3 length: 10; J gene: TRBJ2-7; CDR3 protein: ASSPIGTAQY
V gene: TRBV12-3/TRBV12-4; D gene: TRBD1; CDR3 length: 11; J gene: TRBJ1-1; CDR3 protein: ASRGTGRTEAF
V gene: TRBV4-2; D gene: NA; CDR3 length: 18; J gene: TRBJ2-3; CDR3 protein: ASSQVRFGGSERSTDTQY
V gene: TRBV7-6; D gene: NA; CDR3 length: 12; J gene: TRBJ2-7; CDR3 protein: ASSLGGTTSEQY
V gene: TRBV6-5; D gene: TRBD2; CDR3 length: 11; J gene: TRBJ2-1; CDR3 protein: ASSSTSPHEQF
V gene: TRBV29-1; D gene: NA; CDR3 length: 11; J gene: TRBJ2-3; CDR3 protein: SVGRKLTDTQY
V gene: TRBV5-1; D gene: TRBD2; CDR3 length: 17; J gene: TRBJ2-4; CDR3 protein: ASSYPAGGGVRAKNIQY
V gene: TRBV4-2; D gene: TRBD2; CDR3 length: 16; J gene: TRBJ2-1; CDR3 protein: ASSPQPWTSSANNEQF
V gene: TRBV6-5; D gene: NA; CDR3 length: 14; J gene: TRBJ2-7; CDR3 protein: ASSYSYKSTTYEQY
V gene: TRBV12-3/TRBV12-4; D gene: TRBD1; CDR3 length: 12; J gene: TRBJ2-7; CDR3 protein: ASSFGDRGTEQY
V gene: TRBV20-1; D gene: NA; CDR3 length: 12; J gene: TRBJ1-6; CDR3 protein: SRPGGRGDSPLH
V gene: TRBV28; D gene: TRBD1; CDR3 length: 14; J gene: TRBJ2-7; CDR3 protein: ASSLGTGRRSYEQY
V gene: TRBV20-1; D gene: TRBD2; CDR3 length: 10; J gene: TRBJ2-3; CDR3 protein: SLGRAADTQY
V gene: TRBV20-1; D gene: TRBD2; CDR3 length: 11; J gene: TRBJ2-3; CDR3 protein: SARDGTSGREY
V gene: TRBV10-3; D gene: TRBD1; CDR3 length: 11; J gene: TRBJ2-7; CDR3 protein: AISLGQGDEQY
V gene: TRBV9; D gene: NA; CDR3 length: 13; J gene: TRBJ1-1; CDR3 protein: ASSRTGTLTPEAF
V gene: TRBV12-3/TRBV12-4; D gene: TRBD1; CDR3 length: 14; J gene: TRBJ1-1; CDR3 protein: ASSLTGTGGRTEAF
V gene: TRBV5-1; D gene: NA; CDR3 length: 13; J gene: TRBJ2-5; CDR3 protein: ASSLAEAGEETQY
V gene: TRBV29-1; D gene: NA; CDR3 length: 12; J gene: TRBJ2-1; CDR3 protein: SVRKLRGQGEQF
V gene: TRBV10-3; D gene: TRBD1; CDR3 length: 15; J gene: TRBJ2-1; CDR3 protein: AISESWGQGLYNEQF
V gene: TRBV4-3; D gene: NA; CDR3 length: 12; J gene: TRBJ1-1; CDR3 protein: ASSQEPRSTEAF
V gene: TRBV3-1; D gene: NA; CDR3 length: 10; J gene: TRBJ1-1; CDR3 protein: ASSFQEGEAF
V gene: TRBV4-3; D gene: TRBD1; CDR3 length: 15; J gene: TRBJ2-2; CDR3 protein: ASSRSRDRTNTGELF
V gene: TRBV20-1; D gene: NA; CDR3 length: 11; J gene: TRBJ1-2; CDR3 protein: SAPRGVNYGYT
V gene: TRBV7-2; D gene: NA; CDR3 length: 11; J gene: TRBJ1-5; CDR3 protein: ASSRDRNQPQH
V gene: TRBV4-3; D gene: TRBD1; CDR3 length: 13; J gene: TRBJ2-2; CDR3 protein: ASSQETGVSGELF
V gene: TRBV5-1; D gene: NA; CDR3 length: 12; J gene: TRBJ2-2; CDR3 protein: ASERGINTGELF